Following are 29 T cell receptor beta chains from one sample sequenced in a study of blood T cells in healthy people across ages (dated by TCRdb to between 2015 and 2016). The library was made by 5' RACE. Reads for this sample came from an Illumina HiSeq 2500. The second PCR ran for roughly 7 to 11 cycles and used a J-beta primer mix along with a sample-barcoded 5' primer. The raw public reads went through TCRdb reprocessing: fastp at Q25, MiXCR clone calling, in-frame beta chains kept. CDR3 protein sequences are deduplicated, and each keeps its most common genes and DNA. This sample lists 870,000 or so distinct CDR3 sequences; about 30% were detected once. The ten largest clonotypes hold 17% of the sample. The source material was blood. The receptors here all came from a woman older than 75 in good health.

This clonotype has at least ten counts. The CDR3 here is CASRNRAGRQPQHF. CDR3 DNA sequence: TGTGCCAGCAGGAACAGGGCGGGTCGTCAGCCCCAGCATTTT. This chain links TRBV6-2 or TRBV6-3 with TRBJ1-5; maybe TRBD1 (6 bases). The CDR3 contains 14 residues. V lost 6 bases to trimming and J lost 6 bases, with 15 bases between them. Germline V gene lookup returns CDR1 MNHEY and CDR2 SVGEGT.

A single count supports this clonotype. This rearrangement joins TRBV20-1 to TRBJ2-3, with 12 nucleotides matching TRBD2. V lost 6 bases to trimming and J lost 4 bases; unmatched junction nucleotides: 11. The CDR3 spans 16 residues. In germline, CDR1 is DFQATT, CDR2 SNEGSKA (reference sequence). CDR3 sequence: CSAAGLAGPGADTQYF. The CDR3, as DNA: TGCAGTGCGGCGGGACTAGCGGGCCCTGGAGCAGATACGCAGTATTTT.

This clonotype was seen ten or more times. V is TRBV11-2 and J is TRBJ2-1; TRBD2 aligns across 9 bases. Germline loops: CDR1 SGHAT, CDR2 FQNNGV. The V gene end was trimmed by 1 base and the J gene end by 3 bases; junction bases not matched to a gene: 7. This CDR3 is built from 17 residues. CDR3 DNA: TGTGCCAGCAGCTTAGCGAGTAGCGGGGGTCGCTACAATGAGCAGTTCTTC. It yields the protein CASSLASSGGRYNEQFF.

This clonotype occurred many times. CDR3 sequence: CSARVYRGNYGYTF. CDR3 nucleotide sequence: TGCAGTGCTAGAGTGTACAGGGGAAACTATGGCTACACCTTC. J is TRBJ1-2 and V is TRBV20-1; 7 bases agree with TRBD1. The germline V gene encodes CDR1 DFQATT and CDR2 SNEGSKA (reference sequence). The CDR3 loop spans 14 amino acids. J was trimmed by 2 bases and V by 1 base; bases with no gene match: 4.

This clonotype appeared once. The genes are TRBV28 and TRBJ1-2; D is possibly TRBD1 (6 bases). The length of the CDR3 is 15 residues. Trimming took off 5 bases at V and 3 bases at J, with 16 bases between the two ends. CDR1 and CDR2 (germline): MDHEN, SYDVKM. The CDR3 nucleotides read TGTGCCAGCAGTAGCCCCCCCGGACAGTACTATGGCTACACCTTC. Residues: CASSSPPGQYYGYTF.

Only a few counts were recorded for this clonotype. The junction shows a germline mismatch at one end, possibly a read error. The chain uses TRBV7-2 and TRBJ2-7; TRBD2 agrees at 12 bases. The CDR3 runs 18 residues. CDR1 is SGHTA, CDR2 FQGNSA, per germline. CDR3 region: CASNLAFLAGGRGYEQYF. Written as DNA, the CDR3 is TGTGCCAGCAACTTAGCGTTCCTAGCGGGGGGGCGGGGTTACGAGCAGTACTTC.

The sample holds a few counts of this clonotype. Possible read error: a much larger clone is one base away. The gene calls are TRBV12-3 or TRBV12-4 and TRBJ2-5; 9 bases match TRBD1. After removal of 5 bases from V and 11 bases from J, the junction contained 15 bases not matched to a gene. This CDR3 is 15 amino acids long. DNA of the CDR3: TGTGCCAGCAGTCGGACAGGGGCCTTGTACAATGAGCAGTACTTC. It is translated as CASSRTGALYNEQYF.

V and J are TRBV3-1 and TRBJ2-4, with 10 nucleotides matching TRBD2. CDR1 is LGHDT and CDR2 is YNNKEL in the germline V gene (reference sequence). Germline trimming cut 4 bases from V and 6 bases from J; bases unmatched to any gene: 3. The length of the CDR3 is 14 residues. The CDR3 nucleotides are TGTGCCAGCAGCCCGGGGACTAGCGTAAACATTCAGTACTTC. Translated, it gives CASSPGTSVNIQYF.

This clonotype came up a few times. The chain employs TRBV9 and TRBJ2-3; tentative D call: TRBD2 (6 bases). Between the trimmed V and J ends, which lost 4 bases and 0 bases, there was a span of 12 bases. The length of the CDR3 is 15 residues. CDR1 is SGDLS and CDR2 is YYNGEE in the germline V gene. The CDR3 DNA reads as TGTGCCAGCAGCCCCGGGGGAAGGAGCACAGATACGCAGTATTTT. Its translation: CASSPGGRSTDTQYF.

This clonotype was detected many times. The V gene is TRBV6-5, the J gene TRBJ1-5; TRBD1 aligns across 8 bases. Looked up from germline, CDR1 is MNHEY and CDR2 is SVGAGI. CDR3 length: 14 residues. The V gene end was trimmed by 6 bases and the J gene end by 4 bases; junction bases not matched to a gene: 5. CDR3 amino acids: CASRAGGVNQPQHF. The CDR3 region has the DNA TGTGCCAGCAGGGCAGGGGGCGTGAATCAGCCCCAGCATTTT.

Comment on this clonotype: This sequence may be a read error, since a much larger clone differs from it by one base. This chain uses TRBV20-1 with TRBJ2-1, with 8 nucleotides matching TRBD2. Germline CDR1 reads DFQATT; CDR2 reads SNEGSKA (reference sequence). This CDR3 region has 14 residues. The CDR3 protein is CSARLAGIYNERFF. The CDR3 nucleotides are TGCAGTGCTAGGTTAGCGGGGATCTACAATGAGCGGTTCTTC.

This clonotype was observed many times. J is TRBJ2-1 and V is TRBV12-3 or TRBV12-4; 11 bases match TRBD2. J lost 3 bases, V lost 6 bases, and 4 bases had no gene match. The CDR3 spans 15 residues. CDR3 nucleotides: TGTGCCAGCAGACTCGGACTAGCGGGCTACAATGAGCAGTTCTTC. It is translated as CASRLGLAGYNEQFF.

This clonotype has more than one count but fewer than ten. This chain links TRBV3-1 with TRBJ2-1, with 10 positions matching TRBD2. The CDR3 totals 16 residues. Looked up from germline, CDR1 is LGHDT and CDR2 is YNNKEL (reference sequence). V lost 5 bases, J lost 3 bases, and 7 bases stayed unmatched. CDR3 DNA sequence: TGTGCCAGCAGCTTTCTAGCGGGAGATCGCTACAATGAGCAGTTCTTC. Protein product: CASSFLAGDRYNEQFF.

This clonotype was seen many times. CDR3: CASRRTSGGVKDTQYF. Here the CDR3 DNA reads TGTGCCAGCAGACGGACTAGCGGGGGGGTGAAAGATACGCAGTATTTT. The V gene is TRBV6-1, the J gene TRBJ2-3; the match to TRBD2 covers 15 bases. The CDR3 extends over 16 amino acids. V trimming: 6 bases; J trimming: 5 bases; junction bases outside the gene matches: 6. Germline assignment: CDR1 MNHNS and CDR2 SASEGT.

This clonotype was observed at least ten times. The V and J genes are TRBV7-9 and TRBJ2-1, with a possible D match to TRBD1 (9 bases). Per germline, CDR1 SEHNR and CDR2 FQNEAQ (reference sequence). CDR3 length: 19 residues. The V gene lost 5 bases and the J gene lost 3 bases, with 26 bases spanning the gap. DNA of the CDR3: TGTGCCAGCAGCCTACTTGGGGCGGGGGGACAGGGAAACTACAATGAGCAGTTCTTC. Its translation is CASSLLGAGGQGNYNEQFF.

The V and J genes are TRBV28 and TRBJ1-5, with 7 bases matching TRBD1. The CDR3 is 15 residues long. Trimming took 6 bases from V and 2 from J; bases not matched to a gene: 7. Germline CDR1 MDHEN, CDR2 SYDVKM. DNA for the CDR3: TGTGCCAGCAGACAGACAGGGTCGGGCAATCAGCCCCAGCATTTT. This gives the protein CASRQTGSGNQPQHF.

This clonotype was seen many times. The genes are TRBV7-9 and TRBJ2-1, with 8 positions matching TRBD2. The CDR3 contains 15 residues. V was clipped by 5 bases and J by 7 bases; unmatched bases: 10. Germline V gene lookup returns CDR1 SEHNR and CDR2 FQNEAQ (reference sequence). For the CDR3, the DNA is TGTGCCAGCAGCCTCAGCGGGGGAGTCCGGAATGAGCAGTTCTTC. This sequence encodes CASSLSGGVRNEQFF.

The chain uses TRBV19 and TRBJ1-5; no definite D call. This CDR3 spans 15 amino acids. The germline gives CDR1 LNHDA, CDR2 SQIVND (reference sequence). The V end was cut by 5 bases, the J end by 3 bases, with 14 bases between. CDR3 residues: CASSLVAQNNQPQHF. CDR3 DNA sequence: TGTGCCAGTAGTTTGGTAGCACAGAACAATCAGCCCCAGCATTTT.

As for this clonotype: At one end the junction does not follow the germline gene, possibly because of a read error. The rearrangement links TRBV12-3 or TRBV12-4 to TRBJ2-3; TRBD2 matches at 8 bases. This CDR3 spans 16 amino acids. The CDR3 DNA follows: TGTGCCAGCAGTTTAAGTGGCGGGGGGCGCGCAGATGCGCAGTATTTT. Translating it yields CASSLSGGGRADAQYF.

This clonotype was seen more than once but under ten times. V usage is TRBV7-9 and J usage is TRBJ1-6, with D unresolved. V dropped 5 bases and J dropped 10 bases, with 12 bases sitting between them. The CDR3 has 13 amino acids. Germline V gene sequence: CDR1 SEHNR, CDR2 FQNEAQ (reference sequence). The CDR3 nucleotides read TGTGCCAGCAGCCCCATGACACAGTCACCCCTCCACTTT. It specifies CASSPMTQSPLHF. The whole variable domain, remainder taken from reference TRBV7-9 and TRBJ1-6, is DTGVSQNPRHKITKRGQNVTFRCDPISEHNRLYWYRQTLGQGPEFLTYFQNEAQLEKSRLLSDRFSAERPKGSFSTLEIQRTEQGDSAMYLCASSPMTQSPLHFGNGTRLTVT.

A few counts support this clonotype. This chain links TRBV5-1 with TRBJ2-7; D unclear. V gave up 1 base and J gave up 0 bases, with 8 bases separating them. CDR1 and CDR2 from the germline V gene are SGHRS and YFSETQ. The CDR3 has 14 amino acids. The CDR3 is CASSLYRSSYEQYF. The CDR3 nucleotides read TGCGCCAGCAGCTTGTACCGGAGCTCCTACGAGCAGTACTTC.

The chain has TRBV4-3 and TRBJ2-3; D is unresolved. This CDR3 contains 17 residues. Trimming pared 0 bases from V and 1 base from J, leaving 14 bases between. Germline V gene sequence: CDR1 LGHNA, CDR2 YSLEER. The CDR3 reads CASSQEAARSRTDTQYF. The CDR3 region has the DNA TGCGCCAGCAGCCAAGAAGCCGCCAGGTCCCGCACAGATACGCAGTATTTT.

The chain combines TRBV9 with TRBJ1-1; TRBD1 might be the D (6 bases). CDR3 size: 15 residues. The germline CDR1 and CDR2 sequences are SGDLS and YYNGEE. Trimming removed 0 bases at V and 2 bases at J, with 11 bases between. The CDR3 coding sequence is TGTGCCAGCAGCGTAGGGCCGACAGGTAACACTGAAGCTTTCTTT. Residues: CASSVGPTGNTEAFF.

The chain has TRBV24-1 and TRBJ2-1, with D tentatively TRBD2 (6 bases). The CDR3 loop spans 13 amino acids. The V and J ends lost 8 bases and 6 bases respectively, with 13 bases between them. From germline, CDR1 is KGHDR and CDR2 SFDVKD. CDR3 bases: TGTGCCACCAAAACGGGGGAAGGCAATGAGCAGTTCTTC. It translates to CATKTGEGNEQFF.

Concerning this clonotype itself: One end of the junction fails to match germline, which may point to a read error. This sequence joins TRBV11-2 and TRBJ2-7, with D possibly being TRBD2 (5 bases). The germline gives CDR1 SGHAT, CDR2 FQNNGV. This CDR3 comprises 13 residues. The DNA of the CDR3 is TGTGACAGCAGCTTAGGAGGCTCCTACGAGCAGTACTTC. This codes for CDSSLGGSYEQYF.

This clonotype was picked up many times. The V gene is TRBV5-1, the J gene TRBJ2-5; no clear D gene. The CDR3 sequence is 15 residues long. Germline-derived CDR1 and CDR2 are SGHRS and YFSETQ. Trimming cost V 0 bases and J 5 bases, with 14 bases left between them. CDR3 sequence: CASSLEVGRPETQYF. In nucleotides, the CDR3 is TGCGCCAGCAGCTTGGAGGTCGGGCGGCCGGAGACCCAGTACTTC.

This clonotype was seen repeatedly, ten times or more. The chain has TRBV6-1 and TRBJ2-5; 7 bases align to TRBD2. Trimming cost V 6 bases and J 1 base; bases outside gene matches: 8. Germline V CDR1 and CDR2: MNHNS, SASEGT. The CDR3 is 15 amino acids. The CDR3 here is CASRFWGGPQETQYF. The CDR3 DNA follows: TGTGCCAGCAGGTTCTGGGGGGGTCCCCAAGAGACCCAGTACTTC.

In its sample, this clonotype was seen many times. The chain carries TRBV27 and TRBJ2-3; possibly TRBD2 for D (7 bases). The CDR3 is 15 amino acids. Germline V gene sequence: CDR1 MNHEY, CDR2 SMNVEV (reference sequence). Trimming cost V 6 bases and J 2 bases, with 15 bases left between them. The CDR3: CASRKGGVATDTQYF. The CDR3 nucleotides read TGTGCCAGCAGGAAGGGGGGGGTGGCCACAGATACGCAGTATTTT.

This clonotype came up many times. V is TRBV6-2 or TRBV6-3 and J is TRBJ2-5; 9 bases map to TRBD2. The germline gives CDR1 MNHEY, CDR2 SVGEGT. The CDR3 spans 16 residues. Trimming removed 2 bases from V and 5 bases from J; junction bases left unmatched: 9. The CDR3 here is CASSYGGGGAGETQYF. CDR3 coding DNA: TGTGCCAGCAGTTACGGTGGCGGGGGGGCCGGGGAGACCCAGTACTTC.